A selection of T cell receptor beta chains follows, all from one sample in a study of cytomegalovirus exposure and HLA in healthy donors. The data were produced by immunoSEQ multiplex PCR, yet TCRdb's version contains in-frame clones alone and is incomplete. The data show 90,000 to 150,000 clones, with roughly nine tenths seen just once and 4% to 5.5% held by the top ten. Sequencing was performed on PBMCs. Every receptor here comes from a man younger than 35 in good health and CMV-seropositive. Both conserved end residues are part of each CDR3. The order of the fields is clone size, V gene, D gene, J gene, CDR3 DNA, CDR3 protein. The D gene is left open where the match is weak. Size is stated for part of the rows, as once, few or many counts, or as a class when the clone is expanded.

size: NA; V: TRBV4-1; D: NA; J: TRBJ1-1; DNA: TGCGCCAGCAGCTCCATTTTACAGGGTGCCGGCACTGAAGCTTTCTTT; CDR3: CASSSILQGAGTEAFF
size: NA; V: TRBV7-9; D: NA; J: TRBJ1-5; DNA: TGTGCCAGCAGCTTTGAAACAGGCAATCAGCCCCAGCATTTT; CDR3: CASSFETGNQPQHF
size: NA; V: TRBV4-1; D: NA; J: TRBJ1-3; DNA: TGCGCCAGCAGCCAAGTTGGGAGTCGTTATGCTGGAAACACCATATATTTT; CDR3: CASSQVGSRYAGNTIYF
size: NA; V: TRBV6-5; D: NA; J: TRBJ1-6; DNA: TGTGCCAGCAGCAACCGTGTTTGGGACAACGGAACCCTCCACTTT; CDR3: CASSNRVWDNGTLHF
size: NA; V: TRBV6-6; D: NA; J: TRBJ1-5; DNA: TGTGCCAGCAGTTACTCGAGGTTGGGGGGGAATCAGCCCCAGCATTTT; CDR3: CASSYSRLGGNQPQHF
size: once; V: TRBV5-6; D: NA; J: TRBJ1-1; DNA: TGTGCCAGCAGCTTTCGATCGGGGAACCGGGACACTGAAGCTTTCTTT; CDR3: CASSFRSGNRDTEAFF
size: NA; V: TRBV19; D: NA; J: TRBJ2-3; DNA: TGTGCCAGTACGTCGCCGACACAAACAGATACGCAGTATTTT; CDR3: CASTSPTQTDTQYF
size: NA; V: TRBV7-8; D: TRBD2; J: TRBJ2-3; DNA: TGTGCCAGCAGCCCTGGACTAGCGGGAGATGCTAGCACAGATACGCAGTATTTT; CDR3: CASSPGLAGDASTDTQYF
size: NA; V: TRBV19; D: TRBD1; J: TRBJ2-5; DNA: TGTGCCAGTAGTCGGACAGGGCAAGAGACCCAGTACTTC; CDR3: CASSRTGQETQYF
size: few; V: TRBV15; D: NA; J: TRBJ2-1; DNA: TGTGCCACCAGCAGAGATCCCCCTACTGGGGCCAATGAGCAGTTCTTC; CDR3: CATSRDPPTGANEQFF
size: NA; V: TRBV5-1; D: TRBD2; J: TRBJ2-3; DNA: TGCGCCAGCAGCAACAGCGGGGGGGCCGGAGATACGCAGTATTTT; CDR3: CASSNSGGAGDTQYF
size: NA; V: TRBV27; D: TRBD2; J: TRBJ2-7; DNA: TGTGCCAGCAGTTTATTCGGGGGGGCCTACGAGCAGTACTTC; CDR3: CASSLFGGAYEQYF
size: NA; V: TRBV2; D: NA; J: TRBJ2-5; DNA: TGTGCCACGCCGAGGGGGGGACAAGAGACCCAGTACTTC; CDR3: CATPRGGQETQYF
size: once; V: TRBV2; D: NA; J: TRBJ2-3; DNA: TGTGCCAGCAGTGAAGAGACTGGCGGGGGCAAGAATACGCAGTATTTT; CDR3: CASSEETGGGKNTQYF
size: NA; V: TRBV7-2; D: NA; J: TRBJ2-5; DNA: TGTGCCAGCCACAGGCTCGGTTTGGAGACCCAGTACTTC; CDR3: CASHRLGLETQYF
size: NA; V: TRBV2; D: TRBD1; J: TRBJ2-3; DNA: TGTGCCAGCAGCGAGCCCGGGACAGGGGGTGGTACGCAGTATTTT; CDR3: CASSEPGTGGGTQYF
size: NA; V: TRBV5-4; D: NA; J: TRBJ2-3; DNA: TGTGCCAGCAGCTTGGCCGGGACAGATACGCAGTATTTT; CDR3: CASSLAGTDTQYF
size: NA; V: TRBV11-1; D: NA; J: TRBJ1-4; DNA: TGTGCCAGCAGCTTAGAAGGGAGTGATAATGAAAAACTGTTTTTT; CDR3: CASSLEGSDNEKLFF
size: NA; V: TRBV4-1; D: NA; J: TRBJ1-3; DNA: TGCGCCAGCAGCCCCACGCCTGGAGGCGTTGGAAACACCATATATTTT; CDR3: CASSPTPGGVGNTIYF
size: NA; V: TRBV5-5; D: NA; J: TRBJ2-7; DNA: TGTGCCAGCAGCCTACGGCCCGGGACACTCTACGAGCAGTACTTC; CDR3: CASSLRPGTLYEQYF
size: NA; V: TRBV27; D: TRBD1; J: TRBJ2-2; DNA: TGTGCCAGCAGTGTTCCATCCGGGACAGGGATCGGGGAGCTGTTTTTT; CDR3: CASSVPSGTGIGELFF
size: NA; V: TRBV5-7; D: NA; J: TRBJ1-2; DNA: TGTGCCAGCAGCTTGAGGACTGCTGGTGGCTACACCTTC; CDR3: CASSLRTAGGYTF
size: NA; V: TRBV27; D: NA; J: TRBJ2-7; DNA: TGTGCCAGCAGTTTATCGGCATACAGGGTTCTGAGCGAGCAGTACTTC; CDR3: CASSLSAYRVLSEQYF
size: NA; V: TRBV11-1; D: TRBD1; J: TRBJ2-3; DNA: TGTGCCAGCAGCTTTACGGGACAGGGGGAAGGTACGCAGTATTTT; CDR3: CASSFTGQGEGTQYF
size: NA; V: TRBV13; D: TRBD1; J: TRBJ2-7; DNA: TGTGCCAGCAGCAACAGGGGGATCTCGGGCGAGCAGTACTTC; CDR3: CASSNRGISGEQYF
size: NA; V: TRBV5-1; D: NA; J: TRBJ2-5; DNA: TGCGCCAGCCGGGGTCGTCAAGAGACCCAGTACTTC; CDR3: CASRGRQETQYF
size: NA; V: TRBV9; D: TRBD1; J: TRBJ2-7; DNA: TGTGCCAGCAGCGTAGGGGCCCCCGGGACAGGGAATTACGAGCAGTACTTC; CDR3: CASSVGAPGTGNYEQYF
size: NA; V: TRBV6-5; D: TRBD1; J: TRBJ2-7; DNA: TGTGCCAGCAGTGTGGGGACAGGCTCCTACGAGCAGTACTTC; CDR3: CASSVGTGSYEQYF
size: NA; V: TRBV7-9; D: NA; J: TRBJ1-2; DNA: TGTGCCAGCAGGGCAATAAACTATGGCTACACCTTC; CDR3: CASRAINYGYTF
size: once; V: TRBV19; D: TRBD1; J: TRBJ2-1; DNA: TGTGCCAGTAGTCCCTGGACAGGGCTGGATGAGCAGTTCTTC; CDR3: CASSPWTGLDEQFF
size: NA; V: TRBV4-3; D: TRBD1; J: TRBJ2-7; DNA: TGCGCCAGCAGCCGCGGACAGGGGAGCTACGAGCAGTACTTC; CDR3: CASSRGQGSYEQYF
size: NA; V: TRBV6-5; D: NA; J: TRBJ1-5; DNA: TGTGCCAGCAGTTATGGGGAGGTTCAGCCCCAGCATTTT; CDR3: CASSYGEVQPQHF
size: NA; V: TRBV11-3; D: TRBD1; J: TRBJ1-3; DNA: TGTGCCAGCAGCTCCAGGGGGTACGAAAACACCATATATTTT; CDR3: CASSSRGYENTIYF
size: once; V: TRBV29-1; D: TRBD1; J: TRBJ2-2; DNA: TGCAGCGTGGCCGGACAGGCCGGGGAGCTGTTTTTT; CDR3: CSVAGQAGELFF
size: NA; V: TRBV10-3; D: NA; J: TRBJ1-5; DNA: TGTGCCATCAGTGAGGCGGGGGTAGCTCAGCCCCAGCATTTT; CDR3: CAISEAGVAQPQHF
size: NA; V: TRBV6-5; D: TRBD1; J: TRBJ2-7; DNA: TGTGCCAGCCTGGGACAGGGGGCTGGCGAGCAGTACTTC; CDR3: CASLGQGAGEQYF
size: NA; V: TRBV20-1; D: NA; J: TRBJ1-1; DNA: TGCAGTGCAGGGGGGGGCGATGTAGCTTTCTTT; CDR3: CSAGGGDVAFF
size: NA; V: TRBV5-6; D: TRBD1; J: TRBJ1-6; DNA: TGTGCCAGCAGCTACAGGAGACAGGGGAATTCACCCCTCCACTTT; CDR3: CASSYRRQGNSPLHF
size: NA; V: TRBV7-6; D: TRBD2; J: TRBJ2-7; DNA: TGTGCCAGCAGCCCGGGGGGGGACGGTCACTACGAGCAGTACTTC; CDR3: CASSPGGDGHYEQYF
size: NA; V: TRBV7-2; D: TRBD2; J: TRBJ2-3; DNA: TGTGCCAGCAGCTTCCCCCTACTAGCGGGGGAAACAGATACGCAGTATTTT; CDR3: CASSFPLLAGETDTQYF
size: NA; V: TRBV5-1; D: TRBD1; J: TRBJ2-2; DNA: TGCGCCAGCAGTCAACAGGGGGCGAACACCGGGGAGCTGTTTTTT; CDR3: CASSQQGANTGELFF
size: once; V: TRBV13; D: TRBD2; J: TRBJ2-3; DNA: TGTGCCAGCAGCTCCAGCGGGGGCTCGCAGTATTTT; CDR3: CASSSSGGSQYF
size: NA; V: TRBV5-6; D: TRBD1; J: TRBJ2-7; DNA: TGTGCCAGCAGCATAGACAGGGCCTCCTACGAGCAGTACTTC; CDR3: CASSIDRASYEQYF
size: NA; V: TRBV27; D: TRBD1; J: TRBJ1-2; DNA: TGTGCCAGCAGTACTTATCAGGGGGTCCGCGGCTACACCTTC; CDR3: CASSTYQGVRGYTF
size: NA; V: TRBV7-2; D: NA; J: TRBJ2-7; DNA: TGTGCCAGCAGCTTAGCCCCTTCCGTCTACGAGCAGTACTTC; CDR3: CASSLAPSVYEQYF
size: NA; V: TRBV30; D: TRBD1; J: TRBJ1-2; DNA: TGTGCCTGGGACGAAACAGGGGGAAACTACTATGGCTACACCTTC; CDR3: CAWDETGGNYYGYTF
size: NA; V: TRBV5-1; D: TRBD1; J: TRBJ2-7; DNA: TGCGCCAGCAGCTTACCACCGGGACAGGGGACCTACGAGCAGTACTTC; CDR3: CASSLPPGQGTYEQYF
size: NA; V: TRBV6-5; D: NA; J: TRBJ1-2; DNA: TGTGCCAGCAGTTCCCTCAGGACAAGTTCCTATGGCTACACCTTC; CDR3: CASSSLRTSSYGYTF
size: NA; V: TRBV6-1; D: NA; J: TRBJ2-3; DNA: TGTGCCAGCAGTGAAGTGGTATCAGGGGCAGATACGCAGTATTTT; CDR3: CASSEVVSGADTQYF
size: NA; V: TRBV5-8; D: NA; J: TRBJ2-7; DNA: TGTGCCAGCAGCTTGATCGCCGGGGACTTGGGCGAGCAGTACTTC; CDR3: CASSLIAGDLGEQYF
size: NA; V: TRBV7-6; D: TRBD2; J: TRBJ2-6; DNA: TGTGCCAGCTCACTTACTTCCCGGGGGGGCAACGTCCTGACTTTC; CDR3: CASSLTSRGGNVLTF
size: NA; V: TRBV6-1; D: NA; J: TRBJ2-2; DNA: TGTGCCAGCAGTGATAGGCCCTGGGGGGAATTCTTCTTCGGGGAGCTGTTTTTT; CDR3: CASSDRPWGEFFFGELFF
size: NA; V: TRBV25-1; D: TRBD1; J: TRBJ1-1; DNA: TGTGCCAGCAGTGACCTGACAGACAGGGAGACGAGCACTGAAGCTTTCTTT; CDR3: CASSDLTDRETSTEAFF
size: NA; V: TRBV19; D: TRBD1; J: TRBJ2-2; DNA: TGTGCCAGTAGCCCAAAGGGGGCGCGTTTATCCGGGGAGCTGTTTTTT; CDR3: CASSPKGARLSGELFF
size: NA; V: TRBV5-4; D: NA; J: TRBJ1-2; DNA: TGTGCCAGCAGCGTGAACCGACTCCCCTATGGCTACACCTTC; CDR3: CASSVNRLPYGYTF
size: NA; V: TRBV18; D: TRBD1; J: TRBJ1-1; DNA: TGTGCCAGCTCAAGGGGGCCCGGGGGCGCTGAAGCTTTCTTT; CDR3: CASSRGPGGAEAFF
size: NA; V: TRBV5-6; D: NA; J: TRBJ2-7; DNA: TGTGCCAGCAGCGGGGCACACGCCTCCTACGAGCAGTACTTC; CDR3: CASSGAHASYEQYF
size: few; V: TRBV2; D: NA; J: TRBJ1-6; DNA: TGTGCCAGCTTAGTTGGGGAGAATTCACCCCTCCACTTT; CDR3: CASLVGENSPLHF
size: NA; V: TRBV4-1; D: TRBD1; J: TRBJ2-3; DNA: TGCGCCAGCACCCTGGGACAGGGGGCGACAGATACGCAGTATTTT; CDR3: CASTLGQGATDTQYF